This passage covers 22 T cell receptor beta chains from one sample sequenced in a study of vaccination effects on CD4 cells after COVID-19. ViraFEST assay sequencing came after antigen-specific CD4+ T cells were expanded with viral peptide pools. Following a 10-day culture, CD4+ T cells were purified. Two-dose BNT162b2 or mRNA-1273 vaccination was given to participants. Profiling relied on immunoSEQ multiplex PCR, and the TCRdb table lists in-frame clones only, not all of them. There are approximately 12,000 clones in the sample; about 72% occur only once, and roughly 9% lies in the top ten. Their specific antigens are unknown. The sequenced sample was CD4+ T cells from PBMCs cultured with SARS-CoV-2 spike peptides, obtained after COVID-19 vaccination. The receptor source for this set is a human donor who received a COVID-19 vaccine.

The table lists this clone with a count of one. The rearrangement uses TRBV21-1 and TRBJ1-4; TRBD1, as called in the table, went unchecked against the DNA. TRBV21-1 has pseudogene status. The CDR3 is made up of 12 amino acids. The CDR3: CASSRTGTGVFF. The CDR3 DNA reads as TGTGCCAGCAGCAGAACCGGGACAGGGGTGTTTTTT.

By sample share, this clone is large (0.1 to 1%). The V gene is TRBV29-1, the J gene TRBJ1-1; 8 bases map to TRBD1. Germline assignment: CDR1 SQVTM and CDR2 ANQGSEA. The CDR3 sequence is 16 residues long. V was pared by 2 bases and J by 4 bases, with 12 bases of the junction left unmatched. The CDR3 DNA is TGCAGCGTTGAACCCGGGGACAGGCGGTGGTTCACTGAAGCTTTCTTT. The encoded protein is CSVEPGDRRWFTEAFF.

The chain joins TRBV19 to TRBJ2-4; D possibly uses TRBD1 or TRBD2 (5 bases each). CDR3 length: 16 amino acids. V lost 0 bases and J lost 1, with 10 bases in between. The germline V gene encodes CDR1 LNHDA and CDR2 SQIVND (reference sequence). This CDR3 reads CASSIDGGAAKNIQYF. The CDR3 DNA sequence: TGTGCCAGTAGTATAGATGGGGGAGCTGCCAAAAACATTCAGTACTTC.

This clone was counted once. The rearrangement joins TRBV9 to TRBJ2-7; D possibly matches TRBD1 or TRBD2 (5 bases each). Per the germline V gene, CDR1 is SGDLS and CDR2 is YYNGEE. Trimming took off 0 bases at V and 2 bases at J, with 12 bases between the two ends. This CDR3 contains 15 residues. The CDR3 region has the DNA TGTGCCAGCAGCGTAGATTGGGGGACCGCCTACGAGCAGTACTTC. This sequence encodes CASSVDWGTAYEQYF.

The J gene is TRBJ1-1, the V gene TRBV10-3; D is unclear. The CDR3 spans 13 residues. Trimming took off 3 bases at V and 1 base at J, with 6 bases between the two ends. CDR1 and CDR2 (germline): ENHRY, SYGVKD. As DNA, the CDR3 is TGTGCCATCAGTGAACCCCGGAACACTGAAGCTTTCTTT. It encodes CAISEPRNTEAFF.

About this clone itself: Germline and junction disagree at one end, which may indicate a read error. The genes are TRBV3-1 (or the pseudogene TRBV3-2) and TRBJ2-2; perhaps TRBD1 as D (6 bases). CDR3 length equals 14 residues. Germline CDR1 and CDR2: LGHDT and YNNKEL (reference sequence). The CDR3 reads CASSQTGNPGELFF. The CDR3 nucleotides read TGTGCCAGCAGCCAAACAGGGAACCCCGGGGAGCTGTTTTTT.

This clone is deemed large (0.1 to 1%). The CDR3 DNA reads TGTGCCAGCAGCCTAAGACAGCGGGGGGGCCCGGAGACCCAGTACTTC. It codes for CASSLRQRGGPETQYF. The chain is built from TRBV11-2 and TRBJ2-5; 10 bases align to TRBD2. V lost 5 bases and J lost 5; bases outside the gene matches: 11. CDR1 and CDR2 from the germline V gene are SGHAT and FQNNGV. The CDR3 contains 16 residues. Variable domain in full (rest from reference TRBV11-2 and TRBJ2-5): EAGVAQSPRYKIIEKRQSVAFWCNPISGHATLYWYQQILGQGPKLLIQFQNNGVVDDSQLPKDRFSAERLKGVDSTLKIQPAKLEDSAVYLCASSLRQRGGPETQYFGPGTRLLVL.

V is TRBV19 and J is TRBJ2-7; no definite D call. The V gene lost 3 bases and the J gene lost 2 bases, with 8 bases spanning the gap. The CDR3 is made up of 13 amino acids. The germline V gene has CDR1 LNHDA and CDR2 SQIVND (reference sequence). In DNA form, the CDR3 reads TGTGCCAGTAGTATGGACCGAGCCTACGAGCAGTACTTC. Translated: CASSMDRAYEQYF.

The chain links TRBV5-1 to TRBJ1-1; possible D gene TRBD1, 5 bases. CDR3 size: 14 residues. Germline CDR1 is SGHRS and CDR2 is YFSETQ. V was cut by 4 bases and J by 4 bases, with 14 bases left in between. The CDR3 loop is CASSDWQGPTEAFF. The DNA for the CDR3 is TGCGCCAGCAGCGATTGGCAGGGCCCCACTGAAGCTTTCTTT.

The CDR3 DNA sequence: TGCGCCAGCAGCTTGGGACCCTTTAACTACAATGAGCAGTTCTTC. Its protein is CASSLGPFNYNEQFF. The chain carries TRBV5-1 and TRBJ2-1; D remains ambiguous. The V gene lost 0 bases and the J gene lost 3 bases, with 10 bases spanning the gap. CDR1 SGHRS and CDR2 YFSETQ come from the germline V gene. The CDR3 totals 15 residues.

The chain is built from TRBV28 and TRBJ2-1; unclear D gene. V shed 8 bases and J shed 4 bases, with 6 bases lying between them. Germline values: CDR1 MDHEN, CDR2 SYDVKM. The CDR3 has 11 residues. The CDR3, as DNA: TGTGCCAGCTCTGGGTACAATGAGCAGTTCTTC. Translating it yields CASSGYNEQFF.

The chain combines TRBV11-2 with TRBJ1-1; D gene ambiguous. The germline V gene encodes CDR1 SGHAT and CDR2 FQNNGV. There are 16 residues in the CDR3. V lost 5 bases, J lost 1 base, and 17 bases lay in between. The CDR3 sequence: CASSQPLRPPNTEAFF. The CDR3 bases are TGTGCCAGCAGCCAACCTCTGAGGCCCCCGAACACTGAAGCTTTCTTT. The whole variable domain, filled in from reference TRBV11-2 and TRBJ1-1, reads EAGVAQSPRYKIIEKRQSVAFWCNPISGHATLYWYQQILGQGPKLLIQFQNNGVVDDSQLPKDRFSAERLKGVDSTLKIQPAKLEDSAVYLCASSQPLRPPNTEAFFGQGTRLTVV.

J is TRBJ2-5 and V is TRBV19; D unresolved. This CDR3 has 12 amino acids. Germline V CDR1 and CDR2: LNHDA, SQIVND (reference sequence). Trimming removed 6 bases from V and 2 bases from J, with 7 bases in between. DNA for the CDR3: TGTGCCAGTAGACACGGACAAGAGACCCAGTACTTC. Translated, it gives CASRHGQETQYF.

The chain carries TRBV6-5 and TRBJ1-2; possible D gene TRBD1, 6 bases. Germline CDR1 and CDR2: MNHEY and SVGAGI. CDR3 length: 12 amino acids. Trimming took off 0 bases at V and 8 bases at J, with 7 bases between the two ends. CDR3 sequence reads: CASSYSGAGYTF. CDR3 DNA sequence: TGTGCCAGCAGTTACTCGGGGGCGGGCTACACCTTC.

This clone occurred once. The rearrangement uses TRBV18 and TRBJ1-1, with 7 bases fitting TRBD1. Germline loops: CDR1 KGHSH, CDR2 LQKENI. With 6 bases clipped from V and 4 bases from J, the junction kept 8 bases outside the gene matches. The CDR3 sequence is 14 residues long. CDR3 DNA: TGTGCCAGCTCCCGACAGGGCTGGGGCACTGAAGCTTTCTTT. This translates into CASSRQGWGTEAFF.

This clone showed up just once. The V call is TRBV19, the J call TRBJ1-1; D perhaps matches TRBD1 (5 bases). CDR1 is LNHDA and CDR2 is SQIVND in the germline V gene (reference sequence). The V and J ends lost 5 bases and 1 base respectively, with 11 bases between them. The CDR3 runs 14 residues. The CDR3 spells CASSVQAQNTEAFF. For the CDR3, the DNA is TGTGCCAGTAGTGTACAGGCTCAGAACACTGAAGCTTTCTTT.

The chain uses TRBV6-2 or TRBV6-3 and TRBJ1-1; D not certain. The CDR3 consists of 12 residues. The germline V gene encodes CDR1 MNHEY and CDR2 SVGEGT. Trimming took off 5 bases at V and 9 bases at J, with 13 bases between the two ends. The CDR3 region is CASSTGLFKAFF. The CDR3 region has the DNA TGTGCCAGCAGTACCGGGCTTTTTAAAGCTTTCTTT.

The rearrangement joins TRBV19 to TRBJ2-1; D gene ambiguous. The CDR3 totals 15 residues. The V end lost 8 bases, the J end lost 0 bases, and 14 bases lay between the germline ends. Germline V gene sequence: CDR1 LNHDA, CDR2 SQIVND (reference sequence). The CDR3 region has the DNA TGTGCCAGTCTCGACCGAGAGTTCTCCTACAATGAGCAGTTCTTC. This gives the protein CASLDREFSYNEQFF.

The chain combines TRBV4-2 with TRBJ1-3; D gene unclear. Looked up from germline, CDR1 is LGHNA and CDR2 is YNFKEQ. The V gene lost 0 bases and the J gene lost 8 bases, with 14 bases spanning the gap. This CDR3 region has 15 residues. The CDR3 region is CASSQDLRVSDTIYF. The CDR3 nucleotides read TGTGCCAGCAGCCAAGATTTGAGGGTTAGCGACACCATATATTTT.

This clone was seen a few times. The chain combines TRBV5-1 with TRBJ1-3; D ambiguous. V was cut by 4 bases and J by 2 bases, with 13 bases left in between. Germline assignment: CDR1 SGHRS and CDR2 YFSETQ. The CDR3 loop spans 15 amino acids. The CDR3: CASSHDPGAGNTIYF. The CDR3 bases are TGCGCCAGCAGCCACGACCCAGGAGCTGGAAACACCATATATTTT.

The table lists this clone with a count of one. The genes are TRBV4-1 and TRBJ2-3, with 7 bases matching TRBD2. The CDR3 extends over 15 amino acids. V lost 0 bases to trimming and J lost 4 bases; unmatched junction nucleotides: 4. In germline, CDR1 is MGHRA, CDR2 YSYEKL. CDR3 sequence reads: CASSQEWEGPDTQYF. The CDR3 coding sequence is TGCGCCAGCAGCCAAGAGTGGGAGGGCCCAGATACGCAGTATTTT.

This clone was found once. The chain combines TRBV28 with TRBJ2-5; unclear D gene. V was clipped by 2 bases and J by 5 bases, with 3 bases between them. The CDR3 is made up of 11 amino acids. CDR1 and CDR2 from the germline V gene are MDHEN and SYDVKM. The CDR3: CASSLGETQYF. For the CDR3, the DNA is TGTGCCAGCAGTTTAGGGGAGACCCAGTACTTC.